The rows below give T cell receptor beta chains drawn from one sample of a study of blood T cells in healthy people across ages. TCRdb recomputed calls from the 5' RACE reads with MiXCR, one row per CDR3 protein. The sample lists under 2 million distinct CDR3 sequences; around 35% were seen once. Material: blood. All receptors derive from a woman aged 25 to 45 in good health. Each CDR3 is given with its conserved first and last residue. Fields, in order: D gene, clone size, J gene, V gene, CDR3 DNA, CDR3 protein. D genes are given only for firm matches. Where a row states a size, it is once, few, many or the class of an expanded clone; other rows omit it.

TRBD2 | - | TRBJ2-5 | TRBV7-3 | TGTGCCAGCAGCCGACTAGCGGAGATGGAAGAGACCCAGTACTTC | CASSRLAEMEETQYF
- | - | TRBJ2-5 | TRBV27 | TGTGCCAGCAGTTTATATTCGCCAGGCCAAGAGACCCAGTACTTC | CASSLYSPGQETQYF
TRBD2 | - | TRBJ2-5 | TRBV20-1 | TGCAGTGCCTTTCGGACTAGCGGGAGACGTATTGAAGAGACCCAGTACTTC | CSAFRTSGRRIEETQYF
TRBD1 | few | TRBJ1-5 | TRBV5-1 | TGCGCCAGCAGCCTCCGGGACAGGGGCAATCAGCCCCAGCATTTT | CASSLRDRGNQPQHF
- | few | TRBJ1-2 | TRBV9 | TGTGCCAGCAGCGTAGAGACGTTGGATGGCTACACCTTC | CASSVETLDGYTF
TRBD1 | - | TRBJ1-5 | TRBV2 | TGTGCCAGCAGAGCACAGGGGGATCAGCCCCAGCATTTT | CASRAQGDQPQHF
TRBD2 | few | TRBJ2-1 | TRBV7-8 | TGTGCCAGCAGCTTGGCCCTAGCGGGAGGGAGTTTGTACAATGAGCAGTTCTTC | CASSLALAGGSLYNEQFF
- | - | TRBJ1-5 | TRBV20-1 | TGCAGTGCTAGTAACAGGTGGGCTGCCCAGCATTTT | CSASNRWAAQHF
TRBD1 | - | TRBJ1-6 | TRBV2 | TGTGCCAGCAGTGGGGACAGGCCTAATTCACCCCTCCACTTT | CASSGDRPNSPLHF
TRBD1 | few | TRBJ2-1 | TRBV5-1 | TGCGCCAGCAGCTCCGACCCGGGACAGGAGCAGTTCTTC | CASSSDPGQEQFF
- | - | TRBJ1-5 | TRBV6-1 | TGTGCCAGCAGTAAGGAGGGCACCACCTATAGCAATCAGCCCCAGCATTTT | CASSKEGTTYSNQPQHF
TRBD2 | - | TRBJ2-3 | TRBV6-2/TRBV6-3 | TGTGCCAGCAGTTACTCGCGTAGCGGGGGGACCATCAATACGCAGTATTTT | CASSYSRSGGTINTQYF
TRBD1 | - | TRBJ2-1 | TRBV11-2 | TGTGCCAGCAGCTCGTACGGACAGGGGCCCTACAATGAGCAGTTCTTC | CASSSYGQGPYNEQFF
- | few | TRBJ1-2 | TRBV27 | TGTGCCAGCAGTTTAATGGCTAACTATGGCTACACCTTC | CASSLMANYGYTF
- | few | TRBJ1-2 | TRBV12-3/TRBV12-4 | TGTGCCAGCAGTTTGATGGACTATGGCTACACCTTC | CASSLMDYGYTF
- | few | TRBJ2-5 | TRBV3-1 | TGTGCCAGCAGCCAAGATCTAGGTCTCTCCCTTCAAGAGACCCAGTACTTC | CASSQDLGLSLQETQYF
TRBD1 | - | TRBJ1-2 | TRBV6-1 | TGTGCCAACACTGCCGGGACAGGGCTTTACCGTAACTATGGCTACACCTTC | CANTAGTGLYRNYGYTF
- | once | TRBJ1-2 | TRBV20-1 | TGCAGTGCTATAATTAGGTATGGCTACACCTTC | CSAIIRYGYTF
TRBD1 | - | TRBJ1-2 | TRBV18 | TGTGCCAGCTCACCAGGGACAGCGACCCGCTACACCTTC | CASSPGTATRYTF
- | few | TRBJ1-2 | TRBV7-2 | TGTGCCAGCAGCTTAGACGGAGGAACTATAGTTGGCTACACCTTC | CASSLDGGTIVGYTF
TRBD2 | - | TRBJ2-7 | TRBV4-1 | TGCGCCAGCAGCCAACTTACCGGGACTAGCAAGGACGAGCAGTACTTC | CASSQLTGTSKDEQYF